The rows below give T cell receptor beta chains drawn from one sample of a study of regulatory T cells in long-lasting Graves disease. TCRdb reprocessed the multiplex PCR reads with MiXCR, giving one entry per CDR3 protein. The sample yields around 230,000 distinct CDR3 sequences, about 16% seen once. Here the sequenced sample was peripheral blood mononuclear cells (PBMCs), taken at new diagnosis, from a patient treated with antithyroid drugs. Receptors were obtained from a female donor with Graves disease. CDR3s include the opening cysteine and the closing phenylalanine or tryptophan. The D gene is left open where the match is weak. Some rows have no size entry. The others give once, few or many, or a class for an expanded clone.

size: many
V: TRBV2
D: -
J: TRBJ2-5
CDR3: CASRGEETQYF
DNA: TGTGCCAGCAGAGGGGAAGAGACCCAGTACTTC

size: few
V: TRBV11-2
D: -
J: TRBJ2-7
CDR3: CASSLLETGTYEQYF
DNA: TGTGCCAGCAGCTTGCTGGAGACTGGGACCTACGAGCAGTACTTC

size: many
V: TRBV9
D: -
J: TRBJ2-1
CDR3: CATPRCGYNEQFF
DNA: TGTGCCACGCCTCGCTGTGGCTACAATGAGCAGTTCTTC

size: many
V: TRBV19
D: -
J: TRBJ1-2
CDR3: CASTFRGGPDYGYTF
DNA: TGTGCCAGTACTTTTCGCGGGGGGCCGGACTATGGCTACACCTTC

size: many
V: TRBV30
D: -
J: TRBJ2-3
CDR3: CAFDDSPTTDTQYF
DNA: TGTGCCTTCGACGACAGCCCGACAACAGATACGCAGTATTTT

size: few
V: TRBV18
D: -
J: TRBJ2-7
CDR3: CASSPHLGADEQYF
DNA: TGTGCCAGCTCACCACATTTAGGAGCCGACGAGCAGTACTTC

size: many
V: TRBV7-3
D: TRBD2
J: TRBJ2-1
CDR3: CASSFLAGLPYNEQFF
DNA: TGTGCCAGCAGCTTCCTAGCGGGATTACCCTACAATGAGCAGTTCTTC

size: -
V: TRBV28
D: -
J: TRBJ2-7
CDR3: CASSLHRAAPYEQYF
DNA: TGTGCCAGCAGTCTACACCGGGCAGCGCCCTACGAGCAGTACTTC

size: many
V: TRBV7-2
D: TRBD2
J: TRBJ2-7
CDR3: CASSLAGGPWGEQYF
DNA: TGTGCCAGCAGCTTAGCGGGAGGGCCCTGGGGCGAGCAGTACTTC

size: -
V: TRBV2
D: TRBD2
J: TRBJ2-2
CDR3: CAGRGTSVGELFF
DNA: TGTGCCGGGAGAGGGACTAGCGTGGGGGAGCTGTTTTTT

size: many
V: TRBV28
D: -
J: TRBJ1-4
CDR3: CASSSPRHATNEKLFF
DNA: TGTGCCAGCAGCTCCCCTAGACATGCAACTAATGAAAAACTGTTTTTT

size: -
V: TRBV4-3
D: -
J: TRBJ2-2
CDR3: CASSQDGGIGELFF
DNA: TGCGCCAGCAGCCAAGATGGAGGGATCGGGGAGCTGTTTTTT

size: many
V: TRBV6-1
D: -
J: TRBJ2-2
CDR3: CASSLLEAGELFF
DNA: TGTGCCAGCAGCCTCCTTGAGGCCGGGGAGCTGTTTTTT

size: many
V: TRBV24-1
D: TRBD2
J: TRBJ2-1
CDR3: CATAPGGVRGGVSYNEQFF
DNA: TGTGCCACCGCCCCTGGGGGGGTGCGGGGAGGGGTCTCCTACAATGAGCAGTTCTTC

size: few
V: TRBV7-3
D: TRBD2
J: TRBJ2-1
CDR3: CASSLHAGGSYNEQFF
DNA: TGTGCCAGCAGCTTGCACGCGGGAGGAAGCTACAATGAGCAGTTCTTC

size: many
V: TRBV28
D: TRBD1
J: TRBJ2-7
CDR3: CAITLRQGIPYEQYF
DNA: TGTGCCATTACACTCCGACAGGGGATTCCCTACGAGCAGTACTTC

size: many
V: TRBV7-3
D: -
J: TRBJ1-6
CDR3: CASSESWGKNSPLHF
DNA: TGTGCCAGCAGCGAAAGCTGGGGAAAAAATTCACCCCTCCACTTT

size: many
V: TRBV19
D: TRBD1
J: TRBJ1-2
CDR3: CASSILGQERYGYTF
DNA: TGTGCCAGTAGTATCTTAGGACAGGAACGCTATGGCTACACCTTC

size: many
V: TRBV2
D: -
J: TRBJ1-5
CDR3: CASSDTTGSNQPQHF
DNA: TGTGCCAGCAGTGATACAACAGGGAGCAATCAGCCCCAGCATTTT

size: -
V: TRBV3-1
D: -
J: TRBJ2-2
CDR3: CASSQGQRVNTGELFF
DNA: TGTGCCAGCAGCCAAGGACAGAGGGTAAACACCGGGGAGCTGTTTTTT

size: many
V: TRBV27
D: -
J: TRBJ2-3
CDR3: CASSRRQTDTQYF
DNA: TGTGCCAGCAGCCGTCGGCAAACAGATACGCAGTATTTT

size: many
V: TRBV12-3/TRBV12-4
D: -
J: TRBJ1-6
CDR3: CASSLAGASPLHF
DNA: TGTGCCAGCAGTTTAGCAGGGGCATCACCCCTCCACTTT

size: -
V: TRBV12-3/TRBV12-4
D: TRBD2
J: TRBJ2-7
CDR3: CASNGGGSGRAGYEQYF
DNA: TGTGCCAGCAACGGGGGGGGTAGCGGGAGGGCCGGGTACGAGCAGTACTTC

size: few
V: TRBV20-1
D: TRBD2
J: TRBJ2-1
CDR3: CSARDRLASLDNEQFF
DNA: TGCAGTGCTAGAGACCGACTAGCCTCTTTGGACAATGAGCAGTTCTTC

size: many
V: TRBV6-2/TRBV6-3
D: TRBD1
J: TRBJ2-7
CDR3: CASSSPLWTGDIYEQYF
DNA: TGTGCCAGCAGTTCACCCCTCTGGACAGGGGATATATACGAGCAGTACTTC

size: once
V: TRBV19
D: -
J: TRBJ1-5
CDR3: CAWSVGNQGNQPQHF
DNA: TGTGCCTGGAGTGTCGGCAATCAGGGCAATCAGCCCCAGCATTTT

size: many
V: TRBV20-1
D: -
J: TRBJ2-5
CDR3: CSARIASRDQETQYF
DNA: TGCAGTGCTAGAATTGCTAGCCGAGATCAAGAGACCCAGTACTTC

size: many
V: TRBV9
D: TRBD2
J: TRBJ2-1
CDR3: CASSGGGLAGDEQFF
DNA: TGTGCCAGCAGCGGGGGCGGGCTAGCGGGAGATGAGCAGTTCTTC

size: many
V: TRBV5-8
D: -
J: TRBJ2-3
CDR3: CASSLATVNTDTQYF
DNA: TGTGCCAGCAGCTTGGCCACGGTCAACACAGATACGCAGTATTTT

size: -
V: TRBV10-3
D: TRBD2
J: TRBJ2-3
CDR3: CAISEDASGGASTDTQYF
DNA: TGTGCCATCAGTGAGGACGCTAGCGGGGGGGCTAGCACAGATACGCAGTATTTT

size: -
V: TRBV6-1
D: TRBD1
J: TRBJ2-1
CDR3: CASTITGGDEQFF
DNA: TGTGCCAGCACCATCACAGGGGGCGACGAGCAGTTCTTC

size: -
V: TRBV18
D: -
J: TRBJ1-2
CDR3: CASSPPVPRYYGYTF
DNA: TGTGCCAGCTCACCACCAGTCCCCAGATACTATGGCTACACCTTC

size: many
V: TRBV6-1
D: -
J: TRBJ1-1
CDR3: CASKKEGGVNTEAFF
DNA: TGTGCCAGCAAAAAGGAGGGTGGGGTGAACACTGAAGCTTTCTTT

size: -
V: TRBV14
D: -
J: TRBJ2-2
CDR3: CASSRGGGYTGELFF
DNA: TGTGCCAGCAGCCGAGGAGGGGGATACACCGGGGAGCTGTTTTTT

size: many
V: TRBV5-6
D: -
J: TRBJ2-3
CDR3: CASSPDKDTQYF
DNA: TGTGCCAGCAGTCCGGACAAAGATACGCAGTATTTT

size: many
V: TRBV12-3/TRBV12-4
D: TRBD1
J: TRBJ1-2
CDR3: CASSFVGGGGYTF
DNA: TGTGCCAGCAGTTTCGTAGGGGGCGGCGGCTACACCTTC

size: -
V: TRBV29-1
D: TRBD1
J: TRBJ2-3
CDR3: CSTSDRGGDTQYF
DNA: TGCAGCACAAGCGACAGGGGTGGCGATACGCAGTATTTT

size: many
V: TRBV20-1
D: -
J: TRBJ1-5
CDR3: CSARVGAANQPQHF
DNA: TGCAGTGCTAGAGTGGGGGCAGCCAATCAGCCCCAGCATTTT

size: many
V: TRBV18
D: -
J: TRBJ1-5
CDR3: CASSPSLNQPQHF
DNA: TGTGCCAGCTCACCATCACTAAATCAGCCCCAGCATTTT

size: many
V: TRBV10-3
D: -
J: TRBJ2-1
CDR3: CATTPEPVGRSYNEQFF
DNA: TGTGCCACAACACCCGAGCCCGTCGGGAGATCCTACAATGAGCAGTTCTTC

size: few
V: TRBV5-1
D: -
J: TRBJ1-2
CDR3: CASSLVPQANYGYTF
DNA: TGCGCCAGCAGCTTAGTACCTCAAGCTAACTATGGCTACACCTTC

size: many
V: TRBV20-1
D: -
J: TRBJ2-1
CDR3: CSATRDRSGDEQFF
DNA: TGCAGTGCTACCAGAGATCGGAGCGGCGATGAGCAGTTCTTC

size: many
V: TRBV2
D: TRBD2
J: TRBJ2-7
CDR3: CASSGLAGQTYEQYF
DNA: TGTGCCAGCAGTGGACTAGCGGGACAAACCTACGAGCAGTACTTC

size: many
V: TRBV20-1
D: -
J: TRBJ1-1
CDR3: CSARDPPGEGSTEAFF
DNA: TGCAGTGCTAGAGACCCTCCAGGGGAAGGATCCACTGAAGCTTTCTTT

size: many
V: TRBV10-3
D: TRBD1
J: TRBJ1-5
CDR3: CAISPGTVNQPQHF
DNA: TGTGCCATCAGTCCCGGGACAGTCAATCAGCCCCAGCATTTT

size: -
V: TRBV4-1
D: TRBD1
J: TRBJ2-1
CDR3: CASSSALHRGSGNEQFF
DNA: TGCGCCAGCAGCTCCGCTCTCCACAGGGGATCAGGCAATGAGCAGTTCTTC

size: few
V: TRBV29-1
D: -
J: TRBJ2-1
CDR3: CSLSAGGAGDNEQFF
DNA: TGCAGCTTATCGGCAGGGGGCGCGGGGGACAATGAGCAGTTCTTC

size: many
V: TRBV12-3/TRBV12-4
D: -
J: TRBJ1-6
CDR3: CASSLIQNNSPLHF
DNA: TGTGCCAGCAGTTTAATACAGAATAATTCACCCCTCCACTTT

size: many
V: TRBV11-2
D: -
J: TRBJ2-1
CDR3: CASSPSRTNEQFF
DNA: TGTGCCAGCAGCCCCTCTCGAACTAATGAGCAGTTCTTC

size: many
V: TRBV28
D: -
J: TRBJ2-3
CDR3: CASSLSGAGRTDTQYF
DNA: TGTGCCAGCAGTTTATCCGGGGCGGGTCGCACAGATACGCAGTATTTT

size: many
V: TRBV3-1
D: -
J: TRBJ2-7
CDR3: CASSQGSGSYEQYF
DNA: TGTGCCAGCAGCCAAGGGAGCGGATCCTACGAGCAGTACTTC

size: many
V: TRBV20-1
D: -
J: TRBJ2-7
CDR3: CSARGSWGSSYEQYF
DNA: TGCAGTGCTAGGGGCTCTTGGGGGAGCTCCTACGAGCAGTACTTC

size: many
V: TRBV24-1
D: -
J: TRBJ1-4
CDR3: CATNEGVGEKLFF
DNA: TGTGCCACCAACGAGGGGGTTGGTGAAAAACTGTTTTTT

size: few
V: TRBV19
D: -
J: TRBJ1-4
CDR3: CASSIGVREKLFF
DNA: TGTGCCAGTAGTATAGGGGTCCGGGAAAAACTGTTTTTT

size: many
V: TRBV7-3
D: TRBD2
J: TRBJ2-1
CDR3: CASSPTGASGSLEQFF
DNA: TGTGCCAGCAGTCCCACCGGGGCTAGCGGGAGCTTGGAGCAGTTCTTC